Shown below are 3 T cell receptor beta chains from a single sample sequenced in a study of T cell responses to AZD1222 COVID-19 vaccine. Repertoires were generated with immunoSEQ multiplex PCR, while TCRdb's copy carries only in-frame clones and drops some. This table has 85,000 to 130,000 clones, 90% appearing once. The material was peripheral blood, obtained 28 days after the second AZD1222 dose. The receptor source for this set is an adult who received the AZD1222 COVID-19 vaccine.

This sequence joins TRBV19 and TRBJ2-7; 11 bases line up with TRBD2. The trim removed 11 bases at V and 3 bases at J, leaving 15 bases unmatched. This CDR3 is built from 16 residues. Germline V lookup: CDR1 LNHDA, CDR2 SQIVND (reference sequence). The CDR3 nucleotides read TGTGCCGTCGGGTCGACTAGCGGGGACCTACGCTACGAGCAGTACTTC. Translated, it gives CAVGSTSGDLRYEQYF.

The chain carries TRBV6-1 and TRBJ1-5; a weak D match, TRBD1 (5 bases). Germline V gene sequence: CDR1 MNHNS, CDR2 SASEGT. V lost 10 bases and J 7 bases, leaving 8 bases between the germline ends. The CDR3 contains 10 residues. This CDR3 reads CAIGVQPQHF. As DNA, the CDR3 is TGTGCCATAGGGGTACAGCCCCAGCATTTT.

This chain uses TRBV3-1 (or the pseudogene TRBV3-2) with TRBJ1-1, with D hard to call. Trimming pared 2 bases from V and 10 bases from J, leaving 14 bases between. Germline V lookup: CDR1 LGHDT, CDR2 YNNKEL (reference sequence). This CDR3 contains 13 residues. The CDR3 coding sequence is TGTGCCAGCAGCCAAAGTCTCGACGGCGGAGCTTTCTTT. The encoded protein is CASSQSLDGGAFF.